This TCR beta chain was sequenced in a study of long-term antiretroviral therapy in people with HIV. General observations from the study: Following ART, diversity rose but still fell short of transplant donor controls. Clonotypes expanded prior to ART showed repertoire dominance at all sampled time points.

Concerning this clone itself: Its antigen is not known.

Samples were assayed with immunoSEQ v3.0 at survey level. Only in-frame clones appear in the TCRdb table, and some are missing; sequencing was by immunoSEQ multiplex PCR. The sample consists of 24,000 or so clones, around 85% of them appearing once. Every specimen held between roughly 1-11 million cryopreserved PBMC. These were thawed and washed before DNA extraction. The sample consisted of unsorted PBMCs, taken 2.3 years after starting antiretroviral therapy. The sequence was obtained from a man aged 40-49 years with HIV.

The CDR3 spells CASSPWREDLRVLTF. For the CDR3, the DNA is TGTGCCAGCTCACCATGGCGGGAAGATCTACGCGTCCTGACTTTC. The rearrangement uses TRBV18 and TRBJ2-6, with D perhaps TRBD2 (6 bases). The CDR3 spans 15 residues. Between the trimmed V and J ends, which lost 2 bases and 12 bases, there was a span of 17 bases. The germline CDR1 and CDR2 sequences are KGHSH and LQKENI. Full variable domain (remainder filled in from reference TRBV18 and TRBJ2-6): NAGVMQNPRHLVRRRGQEARLRCSPMKGHSHVYWYRQLPEEGLKFMVYLQKENIIDESGMPKERFSAEFPKEGPSILRIQQVVRGDSAAYFCASSPWREDLRVLTFGAGSRLTVL.